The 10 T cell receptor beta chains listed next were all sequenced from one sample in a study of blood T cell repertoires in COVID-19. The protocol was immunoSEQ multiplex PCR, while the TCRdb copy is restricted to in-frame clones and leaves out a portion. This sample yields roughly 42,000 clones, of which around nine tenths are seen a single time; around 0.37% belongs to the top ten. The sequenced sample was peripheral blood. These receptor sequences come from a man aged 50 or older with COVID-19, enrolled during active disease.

The CDR3 DNA is TGTGCCAGCAGCAACCGGAGGGCCTACTATGGCTACACCTTC. Protein: CASSNRRAYYGYTF. V and J are TRBV3-1 (or the pseudogene TRBV3-2) and TRBJ1-2; D unresolved. CDR1 LGHDT and CDR2 YNNKEL come from the germline V gene (reference sequence). V was cut by 5 bases and J by 3 bases, with 13 bases left in between. This CDR3 has 14 amino acids.

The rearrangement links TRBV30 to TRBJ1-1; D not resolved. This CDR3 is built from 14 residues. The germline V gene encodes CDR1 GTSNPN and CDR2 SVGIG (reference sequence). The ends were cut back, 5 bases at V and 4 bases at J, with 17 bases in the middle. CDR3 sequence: CAWVRETGGTEAFF. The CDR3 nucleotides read TGTGCCTGGGTGAGAGAGACGGGAGGCACTGAAGCTTTCTTT.

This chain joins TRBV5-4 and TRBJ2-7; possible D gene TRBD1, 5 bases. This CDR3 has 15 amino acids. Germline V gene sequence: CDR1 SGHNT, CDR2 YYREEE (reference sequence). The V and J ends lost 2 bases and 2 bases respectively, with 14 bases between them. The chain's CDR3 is CASSFRFQGAYEQYF. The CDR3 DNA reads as TGTGCCAGCAGCTTCAGGTTCCAGGGCGCCTACGAGCAGTACTTC.

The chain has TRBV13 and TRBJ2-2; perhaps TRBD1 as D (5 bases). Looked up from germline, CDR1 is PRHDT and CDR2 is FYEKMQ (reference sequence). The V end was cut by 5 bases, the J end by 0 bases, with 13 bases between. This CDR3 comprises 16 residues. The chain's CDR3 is CASSPIQGPNTGELFF. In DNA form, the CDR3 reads TGTGCCAGCAGCCCGATTCAGGGTCCGAACACCGGGGAGCTGTTTTTT.

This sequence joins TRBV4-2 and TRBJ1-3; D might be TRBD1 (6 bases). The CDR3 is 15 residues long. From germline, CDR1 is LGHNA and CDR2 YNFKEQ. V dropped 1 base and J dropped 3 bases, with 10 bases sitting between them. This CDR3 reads CASSQGTVVGNTIYF. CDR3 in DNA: TGTGCCAGCAGCCAAGGGACAGTAGTTGGAAACACCATATATTTT.

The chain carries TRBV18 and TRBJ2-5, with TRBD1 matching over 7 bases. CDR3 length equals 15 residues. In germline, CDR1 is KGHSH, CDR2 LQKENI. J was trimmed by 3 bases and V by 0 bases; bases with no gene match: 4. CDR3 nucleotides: TGTGCCAGCTCACCACCAGGGGGCCTAAAAGAGACCCAGTACTTC. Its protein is CASSPPGGLKETQYF.

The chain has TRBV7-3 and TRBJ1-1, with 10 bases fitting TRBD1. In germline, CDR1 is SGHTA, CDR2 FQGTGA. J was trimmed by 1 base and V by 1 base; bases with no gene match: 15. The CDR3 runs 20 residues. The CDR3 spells CASSLKDRGMTEAWNTEAFF. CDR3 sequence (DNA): TGTGCCAGCAGCTTAAAGGACAGGGGGATGACCGAGGCGTGGAACACTGAAGCTTTCTTT. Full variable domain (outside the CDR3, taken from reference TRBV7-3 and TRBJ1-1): GAGVSQTPSNKVTEKGKYVELRCDPISGHTALYWYRQSLGQGPEFLIYFQGTGAADDSGLPNDRFFAVRPEGSVSTLKIQRTERGDSAVYLCASSLKDRGMTEAWNTEAFFGQGTRLTVV.

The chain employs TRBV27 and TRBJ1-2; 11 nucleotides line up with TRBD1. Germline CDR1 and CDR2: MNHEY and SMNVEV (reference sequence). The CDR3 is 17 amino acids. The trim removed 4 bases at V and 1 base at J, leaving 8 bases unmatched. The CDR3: CASSSSGQGVYNYGYTF. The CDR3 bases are TGTGCCAGCAGTTCCTCGGGACAGGGGGTGTATAACTATGGCTACACCTTC.

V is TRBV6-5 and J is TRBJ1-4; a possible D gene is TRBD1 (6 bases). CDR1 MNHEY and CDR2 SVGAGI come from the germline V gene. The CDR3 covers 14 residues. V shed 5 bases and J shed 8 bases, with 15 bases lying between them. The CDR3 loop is CASSRGGDSEKLFF. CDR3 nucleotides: TGTGCCAGCAGTAGGGGGGGGGACTCCGAAAAACTGTTTTTT.

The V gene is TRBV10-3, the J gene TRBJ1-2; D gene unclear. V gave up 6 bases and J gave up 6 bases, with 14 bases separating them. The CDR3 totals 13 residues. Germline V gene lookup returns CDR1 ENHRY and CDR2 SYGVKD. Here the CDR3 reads CAIRVGSIDGYTF. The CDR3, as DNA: TGTGCCATCAGGGTCGGGAGTATCGATGGCTACACCTTC.